The 10 T cell receptor beta chains below come from one sample, sequenced in a study of blood T cell repertoires in COVID-19. The assay was immunoSEQ multiplex PCR, and TCRdb's table has in-frame clones only and misses some. The table has about 150,000 clones, around 84% seen once. Specimen: PBMCs or T cells enriched from blood (not recorded which). The receptors derive from a woman aged 50 to 60 who had recovered from COVID-19.

The chain is built from TRBV27 and TRBJ2-1; D is unresolved. The germline gives CDR1 MNHEY, CDR2 SMNVEV (reference sequence). V lost 7 bases to trimming and J lost 7 bases, with 14 bases between them. This CDR3 has 13 residues. CDR3 in DNA: TGTGCCAGCAACGGTAGGTTAGCAAATGAGCAGTTCTTC. This codes for CASNGRLANEQFF.

The chain links TRBV12-3 or TRBV12-4 to TRBJ1-6, with D possibly TRBD1 on 6 matching bases. This CDR3 spans 13 amino acids. With 1 base removed from V and 13 bases from J, the gap between germline ends came to 11 bases. Here the CDR3 reads CASSLVPQGPLHF. CDR3 DNA: TGTGCCAGCAGTTTAGTACCACAGGGCCCCCTCCACTTT.

The chain uses TRBV18 and TRBJ2-7, with 10 nucleotides matching TRBD1. The CDR3 sequence is 15 residues long. V lost 6 bases, J lost 3 bases, and 8 bases stayed unmatched. CDR1 and CDR2 from the germline V gene are KGHSH and LQKENI. The CDR3 protein is CASSAGTGEIYEQYF. CDR3 DNA sequence: TGTGCCAGCTCTGCCGGGACAGGGGAAATCTACGAGCAGTACTTC.

This clone showed up just a few times. The V call is TRBV7-2, the J call TRBJ2-3; 7 nucleotides match TRBD1. The CDR3 is made up of 16 amino acids. V gave up 3 bases and J gave up 0 bases; unmatched junction bases: 6. The germline CDR1 and CDR2 sequences are SGHTA and FQGNSA. The DNA for the CDR3 is TGTGCCAGCAGCTTCGAGGGGGCGACTAGCACAGATACGCAGTATTTT. Amino acid sequence: CASSFEGATSTDTQYF.

The chain employs TRBV15 and TRBJ1-1; TRBD1 matches 7 bases. CDR1 is LNHNV and CDR2 is YYDKDF in the germline V gene (reference sequence). The J segment lost 7 bases and the V segment lost 5 bases, leaving 10 bases of the junction unmatched. The CDR3 is 14 amino acids. The CDR3 protein is CATSRQGLSGEAFF. CDR3 DNA sequence: TGTGCCACCAGCCGACAGGGTTTGTCTGGTGAAGCTTTCTTT.

V usage is TRBV19 and J usage is TRBJ2-1, with D possibly being TRBD2 (6 bases). There are 15 residues in the CDR3. The ends were cut back, 4 bases at V and 8 bases at J, with 18 bases in the middle. Germline CDR1 reads LNHDA; CDR2 reads SQIVND (reference sequence). The CDR3 loop reads CASSSRDSRRDEQFF. The DNA for the CDR3 is TGTGCCAGTAGTAGCCGGGACTCCCGCAGGGATGAGCAGTTCTTC.

This clone was observed a handful of times. The chain couples TRBV3-1 (or the pseudogene TRBV3-2) to TRBJ1-5; a weak D match, TRBD1 (5 bases). The CDR3 loop spans 13 amino acids. Germline lookup yields CDR1 LGHDT and CDR2 YNNKEL (reference sequence). V was pared by 3 bases and J by 7 bases, with 10 bases between. In DNA, the CDR3 is TGTGCCAGCAGCCAGGGGGGAATGCAGCCCCAGCATTTT. Translation gives CASSQGGMQPQHF.

This clone came up once. The rearrangement links TRBV5-8 to TRBJ2-1; TRBD1 might be the D (6 bases). V lost 9 bases and J 3 bases, leaving 22 bases between the germline ends. CDR3 length equals 16 residues. Germline V gene sequence: CDR1 SGHTS, CDR2 YDEGEE. This chain's CDR3 is CAIRDGLSQGYNEQFF. The CDR3 DNA sequence: TGTGCCATACGGGACGGCCTTTCACAGGGCTACAATGAGCAGTTCTTC.

V gene TRBV7-2 combines with J gene TRBJ2-5, with 8 bases matching TRBD2. CDR3 length equals 16 residues. Per germline, CDR1 SGHTA and CDR2 FQGNSA. The J segment lost 4 bases and the V segment lost 1 base, leaving 8 bases of the junction unmatched. This CDR3 reads CASSLVPAGVGETQYF. CDR3 bases: TGTGCCAGCAGCTTAGTCCCAGCGGGAGTGGGAGAGACCCAGTACTTC.

The chain recombines TRBV6-4 with TRBJ1-6; the D is unclear. Between the trimmed V and J ends, which lost 0 bases and 7 bases, there was a span of 7 bases. The CDR3 totals 14 residues. Germline CDR1 MRHNA, CDR2 SNTAGT. The CDR3 region is CASSDSLGNSPLHF. DNA for the CDR3: TGTGCCAGCAGTGACTCGCTCGGGAATTCACCCCTCCACTTT.